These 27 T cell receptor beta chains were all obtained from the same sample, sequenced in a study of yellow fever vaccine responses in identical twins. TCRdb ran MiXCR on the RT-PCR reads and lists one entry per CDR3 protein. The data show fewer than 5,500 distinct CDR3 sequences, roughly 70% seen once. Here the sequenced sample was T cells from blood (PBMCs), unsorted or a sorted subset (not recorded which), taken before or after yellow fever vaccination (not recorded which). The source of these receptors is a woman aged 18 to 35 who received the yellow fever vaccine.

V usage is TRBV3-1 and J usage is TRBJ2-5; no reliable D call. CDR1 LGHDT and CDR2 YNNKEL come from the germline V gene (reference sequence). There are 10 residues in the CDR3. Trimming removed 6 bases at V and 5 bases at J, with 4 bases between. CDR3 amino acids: CASSMETQYF. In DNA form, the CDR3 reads TGTGCCAGCAGTATGGAGACCCAGTACTTC.

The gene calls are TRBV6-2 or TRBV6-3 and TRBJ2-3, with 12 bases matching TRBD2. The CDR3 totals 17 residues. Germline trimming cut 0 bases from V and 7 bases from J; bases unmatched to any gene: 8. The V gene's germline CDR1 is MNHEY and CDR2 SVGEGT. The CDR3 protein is CASSYSGLAGGPNTQYF. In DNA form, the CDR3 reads TGTGCCAGCAGTTACTCTGGGCTAGCGGGGGGGCCAAATACGCAGTATTTT.

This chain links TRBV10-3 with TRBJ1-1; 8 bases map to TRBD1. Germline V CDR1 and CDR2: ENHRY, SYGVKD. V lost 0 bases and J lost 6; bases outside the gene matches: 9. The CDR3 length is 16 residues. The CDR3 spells CAISESSTGVRSEAFF. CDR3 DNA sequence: TGTGCCATCAGTGAGTCCTCGACAGGGGTGAGGTCTGAAGCTTTCTTT.

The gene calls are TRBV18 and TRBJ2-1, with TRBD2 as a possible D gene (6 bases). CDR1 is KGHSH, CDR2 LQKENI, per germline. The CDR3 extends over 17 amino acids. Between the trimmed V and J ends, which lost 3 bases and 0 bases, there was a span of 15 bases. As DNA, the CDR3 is TGTGCCAGCTCACCTCCGCGCAGCGGGTCCTCCTACAATGAGCAGTTCTTC. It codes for CASSPPRSGSSYNEQFF. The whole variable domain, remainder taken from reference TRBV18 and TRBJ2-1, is NAGVMQNPRHLVRRRGQEARLRCSPMKGHSHVYWYRQLPEEGLKFMVYLQKENIIDESGMPKERFSAEFPKEGPSILRIQQVVRGDSAAYFCASSPPRSGSSYNEQFFGPGTRLTVL.

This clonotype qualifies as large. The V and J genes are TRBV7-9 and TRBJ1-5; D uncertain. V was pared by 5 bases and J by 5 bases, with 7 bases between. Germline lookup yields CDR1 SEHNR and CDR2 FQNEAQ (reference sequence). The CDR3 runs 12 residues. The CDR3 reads CASSPGDQPQHF. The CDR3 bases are TGTGCCAGCAGCCCGGGAGATCAGCCCCAGCATTTT.

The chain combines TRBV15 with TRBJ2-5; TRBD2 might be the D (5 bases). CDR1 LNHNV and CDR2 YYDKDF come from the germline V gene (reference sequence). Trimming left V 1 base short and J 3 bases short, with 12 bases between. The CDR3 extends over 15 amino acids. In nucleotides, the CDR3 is TGTGCCACCAGCAGAGTTTGGACCGGGGAAGAGACCCAGTACTTC. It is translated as CATSRVWTGEETQYF.

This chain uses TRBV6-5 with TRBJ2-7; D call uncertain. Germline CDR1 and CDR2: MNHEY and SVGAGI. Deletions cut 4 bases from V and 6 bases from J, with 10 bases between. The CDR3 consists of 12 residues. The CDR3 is CASSLGQGEQYF. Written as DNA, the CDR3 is TGTGCCAGCAGTTTGGGCCAAGGCGAGCAGTACTTC.

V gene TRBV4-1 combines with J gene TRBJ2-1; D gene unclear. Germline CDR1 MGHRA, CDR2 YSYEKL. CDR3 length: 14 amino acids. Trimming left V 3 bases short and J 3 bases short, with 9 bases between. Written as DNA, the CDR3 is TGCGCCAGCAGCCAGGTCTTGGGCTACAATGAGCAGTTCTTC. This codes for CASSQVLGYNEQFF.

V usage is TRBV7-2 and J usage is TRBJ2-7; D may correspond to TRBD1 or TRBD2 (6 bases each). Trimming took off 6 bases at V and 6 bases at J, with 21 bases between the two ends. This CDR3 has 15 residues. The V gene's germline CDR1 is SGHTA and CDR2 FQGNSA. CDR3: CASSSYTRGGGEQYF. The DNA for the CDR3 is TGTGCCAGCAGTTCATATACTCGCGGAGGGGGCGAGCAGTACTTC.

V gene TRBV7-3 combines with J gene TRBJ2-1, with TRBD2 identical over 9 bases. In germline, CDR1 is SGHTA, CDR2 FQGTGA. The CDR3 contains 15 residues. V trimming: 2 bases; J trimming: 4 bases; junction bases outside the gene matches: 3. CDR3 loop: CASSLGTSRYNEQFF. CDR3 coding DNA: TGTGCCAGCAGCTTAGGGACTAGCAGGTACAATGAGCAGTTCTTC.

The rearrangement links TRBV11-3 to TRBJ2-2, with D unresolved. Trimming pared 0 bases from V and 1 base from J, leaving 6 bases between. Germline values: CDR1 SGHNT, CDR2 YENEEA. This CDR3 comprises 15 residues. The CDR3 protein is CASSLDGLNTGELFF. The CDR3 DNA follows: TGTGCCAGCAGCTTAGATGGGTTGAACACCGGGGAGCTGTTTTTT.

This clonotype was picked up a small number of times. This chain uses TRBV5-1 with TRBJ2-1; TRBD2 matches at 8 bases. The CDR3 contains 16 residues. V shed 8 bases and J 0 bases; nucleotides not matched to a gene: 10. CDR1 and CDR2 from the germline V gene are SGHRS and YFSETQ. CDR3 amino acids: CARITSGPSSYNEQFF. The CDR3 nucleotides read TGCGCCAGAATCACTAGCGGCCCAAGCTCCTACAATGAGCAGTTCTTC.

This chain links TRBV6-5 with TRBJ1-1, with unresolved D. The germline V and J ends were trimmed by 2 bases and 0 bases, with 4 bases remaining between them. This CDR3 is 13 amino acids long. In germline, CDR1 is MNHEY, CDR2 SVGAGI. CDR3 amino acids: CASSYRLNTEAFF. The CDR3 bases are TGTGCCAGCAGTTACCGCCTGAACACTGAAGCTTTCTTT.

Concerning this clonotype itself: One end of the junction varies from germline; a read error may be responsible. CDR3 sequence (DNA): TGCAGCGTGGAAGGACAGGGGGCTGAAGCTTTCTTT. It encodes CSVEGQGAEAFF. The J gene is TRBJ1-1, the V gene TRBV29-1, with 10 bases lining up with TRBD1. The CDR3 extends over 12 amino acids. CDR1 is SQVTM, CDR2 ANQGSEA, per germline.

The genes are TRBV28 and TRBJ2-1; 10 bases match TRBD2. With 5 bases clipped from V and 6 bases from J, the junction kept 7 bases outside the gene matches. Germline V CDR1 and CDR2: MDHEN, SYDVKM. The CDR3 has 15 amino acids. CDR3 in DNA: TGTGCCAGCAGTGGGGAGCGGGAGGGAGGCAATGAGCAGTTCTTC. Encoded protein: CASSGEREGGNEQFF.

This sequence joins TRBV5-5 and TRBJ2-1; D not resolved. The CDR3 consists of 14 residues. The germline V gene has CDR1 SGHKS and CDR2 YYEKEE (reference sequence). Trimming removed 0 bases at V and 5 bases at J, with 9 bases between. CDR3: CASSLEGFDNEQFF. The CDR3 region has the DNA TGTGCCAGCAGCTTGGAAGGGTTCGACAATGAGCAGTTCTTC.

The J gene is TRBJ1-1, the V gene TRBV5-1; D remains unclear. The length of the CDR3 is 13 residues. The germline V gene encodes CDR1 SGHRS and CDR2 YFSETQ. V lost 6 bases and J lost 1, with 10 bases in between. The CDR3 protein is CASTKTANTEAFF. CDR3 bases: TGCGCCAGCACCAAGACCGCGAACACTGAAGCTTTCTTT.

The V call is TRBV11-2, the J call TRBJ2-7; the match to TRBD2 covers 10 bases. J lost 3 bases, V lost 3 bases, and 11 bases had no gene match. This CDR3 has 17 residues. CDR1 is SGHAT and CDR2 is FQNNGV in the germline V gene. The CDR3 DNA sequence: TGTGCCAGCAGCTTCCCAGGTGGCGGGACTAGCGACTACGAGCAGTACTTC. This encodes CASSFPGGGTSDYEQYF.

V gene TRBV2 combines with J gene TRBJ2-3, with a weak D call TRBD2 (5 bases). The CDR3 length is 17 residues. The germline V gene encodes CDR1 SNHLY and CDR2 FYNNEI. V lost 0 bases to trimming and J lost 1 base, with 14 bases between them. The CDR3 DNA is TGTGCCAGCAGTGAAGCGTTGGAGACTACCCGCACAGATACGCAGTATTTT. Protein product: CASSEALETTRTDTQYF.

This CDR3 is CASSLATGGGYTF. The CDR3 nucleotides are TGTGCCAGCAGCTTAGCGACAGGGGGTGGCTACACCTTC. This chain joins TRBV11-1 and TRBJ1-2; TRBD1 aligns across 9 bases. The V gene end was trimmed by 0 bases and the J gene end by 7 bases; junction bases not matched to a gene: 0. The CDR3 has 13 residues. CDR1 and CDR2 from the germline V gene are SGHAT and FQDESV (reference sequence).

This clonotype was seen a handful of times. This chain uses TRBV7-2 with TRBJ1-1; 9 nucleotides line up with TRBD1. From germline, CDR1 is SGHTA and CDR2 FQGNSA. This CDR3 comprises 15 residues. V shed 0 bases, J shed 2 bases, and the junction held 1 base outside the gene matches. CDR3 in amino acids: CASSLAGQGNTEAFF. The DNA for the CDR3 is TGTGCCAGCAGCTTAGCGGGACAGGGAAACACTGAAGCTTTCTTT.

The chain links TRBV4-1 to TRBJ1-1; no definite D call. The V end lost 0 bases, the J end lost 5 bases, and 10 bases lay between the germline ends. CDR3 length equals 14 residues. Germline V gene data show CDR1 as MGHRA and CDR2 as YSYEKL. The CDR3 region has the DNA TGCGCCAGCAGCCAAGATTTGGGAGGAACTGAAGCTTTCTTT. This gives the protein CASSQDLGGTEAFF.

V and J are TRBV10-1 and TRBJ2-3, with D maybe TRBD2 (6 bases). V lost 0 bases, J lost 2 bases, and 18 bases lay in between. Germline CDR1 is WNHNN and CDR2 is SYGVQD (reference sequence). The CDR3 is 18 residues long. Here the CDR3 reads CASSESSYTGLHTDTQYF. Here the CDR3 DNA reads TGCGCCAGCAGTGAGTCGAGCTATACTGGACTACACACAGATACGCAGTATTTT.

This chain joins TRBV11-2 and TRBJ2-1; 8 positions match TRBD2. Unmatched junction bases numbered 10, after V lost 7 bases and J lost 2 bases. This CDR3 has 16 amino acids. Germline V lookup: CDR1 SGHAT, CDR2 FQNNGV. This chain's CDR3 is CASTIPGLVAYNEQFF. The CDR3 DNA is TGTGCCAGCACCATACCGGGACTAGTAGCCTACAATGAGCAGTTCTTC.

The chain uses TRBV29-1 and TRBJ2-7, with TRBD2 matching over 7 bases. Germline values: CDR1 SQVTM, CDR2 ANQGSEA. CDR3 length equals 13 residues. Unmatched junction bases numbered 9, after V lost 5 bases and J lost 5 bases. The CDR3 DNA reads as TGCAGCGTTATATTAGCGGGTTACCACGAGCAGTACTTC. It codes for CSVILAGYHEQYF.

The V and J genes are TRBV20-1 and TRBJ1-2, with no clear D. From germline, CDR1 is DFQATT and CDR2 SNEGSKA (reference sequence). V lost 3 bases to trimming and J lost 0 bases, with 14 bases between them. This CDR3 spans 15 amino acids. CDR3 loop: CSARDRILANYGYTF. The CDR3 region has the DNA TGCAGTGCTAGGGATAGAATCTTAGCTAACTATGGCTACACCTTC.

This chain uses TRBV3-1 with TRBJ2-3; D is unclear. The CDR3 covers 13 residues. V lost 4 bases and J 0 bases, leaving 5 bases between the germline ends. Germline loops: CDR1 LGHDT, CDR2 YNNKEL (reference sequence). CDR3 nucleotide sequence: TGTGCCAGCAGCCGAACTAGCACAGATACGCAGTATTTT. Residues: CASSRTSTDTQYF.